This T cell receptor beta chain was sequenced during a study of T cell responses to AZD1222 COVID-19 vaccine. CDR1 and CDR2 from the germline V gene are SQVTM and ANQGSEA. The CDR3 loop spans 12 amino acids. V shed 5 bases and J shed 6 bases, with 13 bases lying between them. Here immunoSEQ multiplex PCR was the method, and the copy in TCRdb shows in-frame clones only, minus some. Of 45,000 to 55,000 clones in the sample, roughly four fifths are singletons; the top ten hold roughly a tenth. The genes are TRBV29-1 and TRBJ1-1; tentatively, D is TRBD1 (5 bases). Sequencing used peripheral blood, obtained on day 0 of AZD1222 vaccination. This sequence was found in an adult in good health. CDR3 region: CSVRQGVSEAFF. In nucleotides, the CDR3 is TGCAGCGTTCGTCAGGGAGTTTCTGAAGCTTTCTTT.